The next 12 T cell receptor beta chains were all read from a single sample in a study of blood T cell repertoires in COVID-19 (TCRdb year 2020). To prepare the library, the immunoSEQ multiplex PCR assay was applied. The clones in this table, taken by TCRdb from immuneACCESS, are in-frame only. Not every clone is retained; where verified, under half of the shortfall comes from an unresolved V gene, and the cause of the rest is unknown. The sample contains some 390,000 clones, around 87% of them found a single time. About 3% of the sample is taken by the ten largest. Sequencing used peripheral blood. These TCRs come from a human donor in a cohort sampled during active COVID-19.

The V and J genes are TRBV12-5 and TRBJ1-2; a weak D match, TRBD1 (5 bases). The V gene's germline CDR1 is LGHNT and CDR2 FRNRAP. V dropped 0 bases and J dropped 4 bases, with 18 bases sitting between them. The CDR3 consists of 17 residues. Written as DNA, the CDR3 is TGTGCTAGTGGTTTGGTTGTGGGGCAGGGCGGGACCTATGGCTACACCTTC. It is translated as CASGLVVGQGGTYGYTF.

The chain links TRBV25-1 to TRBJ1-1; 7 positions agree with TRBD1. J was trimmed by 7 bases and V by 8 bases; bases with no gene match: 13. CDR1 is MGHDK, CDR2 SYGVNS, per germline. The CDR3 consists of 14 residues. The CDR3 here is CASLQSGGQREAFF. In nucleotides, the CDR3 is TGTGCCAGCTTACAAAGCGGGGGACAGCGTGAAGCTTTCTTT.

The V and J genes are TRBV28 and TRBJ1-2, with a possible D match to TRBD1 (5 bases). Germline values: CDR1 MDHEN, CDR2 SYDVKM. With 3 bases removed from V and 3 bases from J, the gap between germline ends came to 11 bases. The CDR3 is 14 residues long. The CDR3 nucleotides read TGTGCCAGCAGTTTTTTCGACAGAGACTATGGCTACACCTTC. It encodes CASSFFDRDYGYTF.

This chain's CDR3 is CASSQEGLAGRLTGELFF. In DNA form, the CDR3 reads TGCGCCAGCAGCCAAGAAGGGTTAGCGGGAAGGCTGACCGGGGAGCTGTTTTTT. The chain links TRBV4-1 to TRBJ2-2; 8 positions match TRBD2. V shed 0 bases and J 5 bases; nucleotides not matched to a gene: 11. Looked up from germline, CDR1 is MGHRA and CDR2 is YSYEKL. The CDR3 runs 18 residues.

V gene TRBV5-1 combines with J gene TRBJ2-7, with TRBD1 matching over 10 bases. Germline V gene sequence: CDR1 SGHRS, CDR2 YFSETQ. The CDR3 length is 14 residues. The V segment lost 6 bases and the J segment 7 bases; nucleotides outside the gene matches: 10. This CDR3 is CASKLQTGGSEQYF. The CDR3 nucleotides are TGCGCCAGCAAATTACAGACAGGGGGCTCAGAGCAGTACTTC.

The rearrangement links TRBV27 to TRBJ1-1, with D perhaps matching TRBD1 (6 bases). CDR1 MNHEY and CDR2 SMNVEV come from the germline V gene (reference sequence). Trimming removed 6 bases from V and 5 bases from J, with 10 bases in between. The CDR3 totals 12 residues. The CDR3 sequence is CASSGQFTEAFF. CDR3 DNA: TGTGCCAGCAGCGGACAGTTTACTGAAGCTTTCTTT.

V gene TRBV5-1 combines with J gene TRBJ2-6; 7 bases fit TRBD1. V lost 6 bases and J lost 4; bases outside the gene matches: 16. Germline V gene data show CDR1 as SGHRS and CDR2 as YFSETQ. The CDR3 runs 18 residues. The DNA of the CDR3 is TGCGCCAGCAATTCCGGGACAGACCATTTCGGGGGGGCCAACGTCCTGACTTTC. Translating gives CASNSGTDHFGGANVLTF. Using reference TRBV5-1 and TRBJ2-6 for the parts outside the CDR3, the full variable domain is KAGVTQTPRYLIKTRGQQVTLSCSPISGHRSVSWYQQTPGQGLQFLFEYFSETQRNKGNFPGRFSGRQFSNSRSEMNVSTLELGDSALYLCASNSGTDHFGGANVLTFGAGSRLTVL.

This rearrangement joins TRBV7-8 to TRBJ1-4; D is ambiguous. The CDR3 sequence is 15 residues long. V lost 3 bases and J 6 bases, leaving 14 bases between the germline ends. CDR1 is SGHVS, CDR2 FQNEAQ, per germline. This chain's CDR3 is CASSFGQVGHEKLFF. The CDR3 DNA reads TGTGCCAGCAGCTTCGGTCAGGTGGGCCATGAAAAACTGTTTTTT.

This chain uses TRBV4-1 with TRBJ2-3; 9 nucleotides agree with TRBD2. Trimming took 4 bases from V and 6 from J; bases not matched to a gene: 11. Germline V gene data show CDR1 as MGHRA and CDR2 as YSYEKL. There are 16 residues in the CDR3. The CDR3 DNA follows: TGCGCCAGCAGCCTAGCATCGCGGGGGGGCTTGGATACGCAGTATTTT. This sequence encodes CASSLASRGGLDTQYF.

The rearrangement joins TRBV9 to TRBJ1-1, with D possibly being TRBD1 (6 bases). The CDR3 consists of 13 residues. Germline CDR1 SGDLS, CDR2 YYNGEE. V was cut by 3 bases and J by 8 bases, with 14 bases left in between. This CDR3 reads CASSATAGTEAFF. For the CDR3, the DNA is TGTGCCAGCAGCGCTACCGCCGGGACAGAAGCTTTCTTT.

The chain joins TRBV4-2 to TRBJ2-2; the D gene is possibly TRBD2 (6 bases). CDR3 length: 16 residues. From germline, CDR1 is LGHNA and CDR2 YNFKEQ. The ends were cut back, 5 bases at V and 5 bases at J, with 18 bases in the middle. CDR3 bases: TGTGCCAGCAGCTCAAGATCTAGCGATGTGACCGGGGAGCTGTTTTTT. Its translation is CASSSRSSDVTGELFF.

The CDR3 nucleotides are TGTGCCAGCAGGCCCCGAGAGATTGTAGCCAAAAACATTCAGTACTTC. Translating it yields CASRPREIVAKNIQYF. The V and J genes are TRBV2 and TRBJ2-4; D unclear. The CDR3 is 16 amino acids. The germline V and J ends were trimmed by 6 bases and 0 bases, with 15 bases remaining between them. Germline V gives CDR1 SNHLY, CDR2 FYNNEI.